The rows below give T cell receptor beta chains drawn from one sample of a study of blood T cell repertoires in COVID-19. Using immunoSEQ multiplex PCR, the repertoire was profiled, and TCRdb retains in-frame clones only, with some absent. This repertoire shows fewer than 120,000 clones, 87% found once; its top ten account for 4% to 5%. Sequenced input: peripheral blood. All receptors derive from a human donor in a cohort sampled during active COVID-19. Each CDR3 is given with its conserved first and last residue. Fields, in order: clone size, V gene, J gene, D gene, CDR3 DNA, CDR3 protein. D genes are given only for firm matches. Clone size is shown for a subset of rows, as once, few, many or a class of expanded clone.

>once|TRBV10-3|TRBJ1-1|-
TGTGCCATCAGTTTTTCCCGACAGTCCCCTGAAACTGAAGCTTTCTTT
CAISFSRQSPETEAFF
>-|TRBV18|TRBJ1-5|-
TGTGCCAGCTCAGGGAGGCGAAGCACGGAGCCCCAGCATTTT
CASSGRRSTEPQHF
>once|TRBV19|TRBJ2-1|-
TGTGCCAGTAGTCTTCAGCGGAGCTCCTACAATGAGCAGTTCTTC
CASSLQRSSYNEQFF
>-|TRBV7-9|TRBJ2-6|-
TGTGCCAGCAGCTTAAAAGGAGGGAAGGCTGGGGCCAACGTCCTGACTTTC
CASSLKGGKAGANVLTF
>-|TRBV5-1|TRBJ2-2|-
TGCGCCAGCAGCTTGGGTGGGGCCACCGGGGAGCTGTTTTTT
CASSLGGATGELFF
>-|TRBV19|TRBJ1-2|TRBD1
TGTGCCAGCTCCCTTAGGGGGCCGGCTACTAACTATGGCTACACCTTC
CASSLRGPATNYGYTF
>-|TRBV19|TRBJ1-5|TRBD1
TGTGCCAGTAGTATTGCCAGGGGGCGTAATCAGCCCCAGCATTTT
CASSIARGRNQPQHF
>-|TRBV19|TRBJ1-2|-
TGTGCCAGTAGCGTACAGAAGTATGGCTACACCTTC
CASSVQKYGYTF
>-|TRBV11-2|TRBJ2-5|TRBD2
TGTGCCAGCAGCCCCGGCCGGACTAGCGGGGAGGAGACCCAGTACTTC
CASSPGRTSGEETQYF
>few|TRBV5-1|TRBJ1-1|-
TGCGCCAGCAGCCCGAGAGCTCCGGGAGCACAGAGGGGCACTGAAGCTTTCTTT
CASSPRAPGAQRGTEAFF
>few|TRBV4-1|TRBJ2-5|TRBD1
TGCGCCAGCAGCCAATTAAAAAGGACAGGTCAAGAGACCCAGTACTTC
CASSQLKRTGQETQYF
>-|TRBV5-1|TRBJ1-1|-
TGCGCCAGCAGCTTGGCCCCGGGGGTGTACACTGAAGCTTTCTTT
CASSLAPGVYTEAFF
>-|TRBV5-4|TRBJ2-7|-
TGTGCCAGCAGCAAGGAGGGGAACTCCTACGAGCAGTACTTC
CASSKEGNSYEQYF
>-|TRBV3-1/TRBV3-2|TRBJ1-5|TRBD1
TGTGCCAGCAGCCAAGGGACAGGGGGCTCGGGACAGCCCCAGCATTTT
CASSQGTGGSGQPQHF
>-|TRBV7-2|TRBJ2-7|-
TGTGCCAGCAGCTTATTGAGGGACTCCTACGAGCAGTACTTC
CASSLLRDSYEQYF